This T cell receptor (beta chain) was observed in a study of blood T cell repertoires in COVID-19. Libraries were prepared by immunoSEQ multiplex PCR; TCRdb keeps only in-frame clonotypes and omits some of them. The data show under 100,000 clones, about 90% seen once. This CDR3 is built from 13 residues. Germline lookup yields CDR1 SNHLY and CDR2 FYNNEI. Losses at the gene ends were 1 base for V and 6 bases for J; bases not matched to a gene: 2. The clonotype comes from a human donor in a cohort sampled during active COVID-19. The sequenced sample consisted of peripheral blood. This chain uses TRBV2 with TRBJ2-5, with 7 bases identical to TRBD1. The CDR3 coding sequence is TGTGCCAGCAGTGAAGGACAGGGTCAGACCCAGTACTTC. As protein: CASSEGQGQTQYF.